This entry lists 18 T cell receptor beta chains sequenced from one sample in a study of OX40 agonist ivuxolimab in advanced cancers. Measured with immunoSEQ multiplex PCR; TCRdb has only the in-frame clones, and not every one. The sample holds tens of thousands of clones, roughly 83% seen once. Here the sequenced sample was CD4+ or CD8+ T cells sorted from blood, taken in a trial of the OX40 agonist ivuxolimab. The receptors derive from an adult with an advanced solid tumor such as melanoma, head and neck, liver or kidney cancer.

This clone was seen a few times. V usage is TRBV30 and J usage is TRBJ2-7; TRBD1 matches 8 bases. CDR1 is GTSNPN, CDR2 SVGIG, per germline (reference sequence). The CDR3 is made up of 15 amino acids. The V segment lost 0 bases and the J segment 0 bases; nucleotides outside the gene matches: 4. The CDR3: CAWSVQGQVSYEQYF. In DNA, the CDR3 is TGTGCCTGGAGTGTACAGGGACAGGTCTCCTACGAGCAGTACTTC. The whole variable domain, filled in from reference TRBV30 and TRBJ2-7, reads SQTIHQWPATLVQPVGSPLSLECTVEGTSNPNLYWYRQAAGRGLQLLFYSVGIGQISSEVPQNLSASRPQDRQFILSSKKLLLSDSGFYLCAWSVQGQVSYEQYFGPGTRLTVT.

J is TRBJ1-1 and V is TRBV2; D ambiguous. The germline V gene has CDR1 SNHLY and CDR2 FYNNEI. Trimming cost V 10 bases and J 3 bases, with 18 bases left between them. The CDR3 spans 14 residues. The CDR3 loop reads CATTPEHLYTEAFF. CDR3 coding DNA: TGTGCCACCACACCGGAGCACCTTTACACTGAAGCTTTCTTT.

The genes are TRBV11-3 and TRBJ1-2, with 10 bases lining up with TRBD1. After removal of 5 bases from V and 7 bases from J, the junction contained 7 bases not matched to a gene. Germline V gene sequence: CDR1 SGHNT, CDR2 YENEEA. There are 14 residues in the CDR3. This CDR3 reads CASSAGQGTIGYTF. As DNA, the CDR3 is TGTGCCAGCAGCGCGGGACAGGGGACCATTGGCTACACCTTC.

The chain is built from TRBV10-3 and TRBJ1-1; 7 bases fit TRBD1. Looked up from germline, CDR1 is ENHRY and CDR2 is SYGVKD. This CDR3 has 12 amino acids. With 6 bases clipped from V and 3 bases from J, the junction kept 1 base outside the gene matches. CDR3 sequence (DNA): TGTGCCATCAGGCAGGGGGACACTGAAGCTTTCTTT. This sequence encodes CAIRQGDTEAFF.

This chain uses TRBV5-1 with TRBJ1-1, with 8 bases aligning to TRBD1. V shed 4 bases, J shed 7 bases, and the junction held 3 bases outside the gene matches. Germline CDR1 reads SGHRS; CDR2 reads YFSETQ. CDR3 size: 12 residues. CDR3 bases: TGCGCCAGCAGCCTCGACAGGGGTGAAGCTTTCTTT. Amino acids: CASSLDRGEAFF.

The CDR3 DNA is TGTGCCAGCAGTCCGGGGGCTTACGAGCAGTACTTC. Residues: CASSPGAYEQYF. The chain uses TRBV6-1 and TRBJ2-7; D possibly matches TRBD1 or TRBD2 (6 bases each). CDR1 is MNHNS, CDR2 SASEGT, per germline. CDR3 length: 12 amino acids. V lost 5 bases, J lost 4 bases, and 9 bases lay in between.

The rearrangement uses TRBV2 and TRBJ1-2, with 7 bases aligning to TRBD1. The CDR3 loop spans 13 amino acids. V trimming: 6 bases; J trimming: 7 bases; junction bases outside the gene matches: 8. Germline V gene lookup returns CDR1 SNHLY and CDR2 FYNNEI. The CDR3 region has the DNA TGTGCCAGCAGAGGGGACAGTCGAGTTGGCTACACCTTC. It is translated as CASRGDSRVGYTF.

This chain links TRBV11-1 with TRBJ2-7, with D possibly matching TRBD1 (7 bases). Trimming left V 1 base short and J 3 bases short, with 13 bases between. From germline, CDR1 is SGHAT and CDR2 FQDESV (reference sequence). The CDR3 has 15 residues. CDR3 DNA: TGTGCCAGCAGCTTAGGCGGGACAGCCCACTACGAGCAGTACTTC. Residues: CASSLGGTAHYEQYF.

J is TRBJ2-1 and V is TRBV30, with D maybe TRBD1 (5 bases). This CDR3 has 17 amino acids. Looked up from germline, CDR1 is GTSNPN and CDR2 is SVGIG (reference sequence). V lost 0 bases, J lost 4 bases, and 19 bases lay in between. In DNA, the CDR3 is TGTGCCTGGAGTGTAAGGGGTCCACAGACGCTTTACAATGAGCAGTTCTTC. This encodes CAWSVRGPQTLYNEQFF. Looking up the rest from reference TRBV30 and TRBJ2-1 gives the full variable domain: SQTIHQWPATLVQPVGSPLSLECTVEGTSNPNLYWYRQAAGRGLQLLFYSVGIGQISSEVPQNLSASRPQDRQFILSSKKLLLSDSGFYLCAWSVRGPQTLYNEQFFGPGTRLTVL.

V usage is TRBV5-1 and J usage is TRBJ1-2, with 8 positions matching TRBD1. This CDR3 comprises 15 residues. Germline-derived CDR1 and CDR2 are SGHRS and YFSETQ. The trim removed 4 bases at V and 4 bases at J, leaving 9 bases unmatched. The CDR3 protein is CASSPFTGGSYGYTF. The CDR3, as DNA: TGCGCCAGCAGCCCCTTTACAGGGGGGAGCTATGGCTACACCTTC. Combining the CDR3 with reference TRBV5-1 and TRBJ1-2 gives the whole variable domain KAGVTQTPRYLIKTRGQQVTLSCSPISGHRSVSWYQQTPGQGLQFLFEYFSETQRNKGNFPGRFSGRQFSNSRSEMNVSTLELGDSALYLCASSPFTGGSYGYTFGSGTRLTVV.

This rearrangement joins TRBV10-2 to TRBJ1-4; D unresolved. Germline CDR1 WSHSY, CDR2 SAAADI. CDR3 length equals 14 residues. V gave up 6 bases and J gave up 6 bases, with 14 bases separating them. Here the CDR3 reads CASRKEVLDEKLFF. The CDR3 DNA follows: TGCGCCAGCAGGAAAGAAGTACTCGATGAAAAACTGTTTTTT.

A few counts support this clone. V usage is TRBV18 and J usage is TRBJ1-4; no firm D call. This CDR3 spans 13 amino acids. V lost 2 bases and J 8 bases, leaving 9 bases between the germline ends. The germline V gene has CDR1 KGHSH and CDR2 LQKENI. In DNA form, the CDR3 reads TGTGCCAGCTCACCAGGACTGTCCGAAAAACTGTTTTTT. Translated, it gives CASSPGLSEKLFF.

This clone was found once. The rearrangement uses TRBV11-3 and TRBJ2-1; weak D call: TRBD2 (5 bases). Germline CDR1 reads SGHNT; CDR2 reads YENEEA. V was pared by 2 bases and J by 1 base, with 12 bases between. The length of the CDR3 is 16 residues. CDR3 protein: CASSLTPEGSYNEQFF. Here the CDR3 DNA reads TGTGCCAGCAGCTTAACTCCTGAGGGTTCCTACAATGAGCAGTTCTTC.

This chain connects TRBV6-6 to TRBJ2-7, with 8 bases identical to TRBD2. With V trimmed by 5 bases and J by 2 bases, 5 bases remained unmatched. The CDR3 is made up of 14 amino acids. Germline V gene lookup returns CDR1 MNHNY and CDR2 SVGAGI (reference sequence). The CDR3 DNA reads as TGTGCCAGCAGTCCACCGGGGGGGCCCTACGAGCAGTACTTC. It specifies CASSPPGGPYEQYF.

The chain couples TRBV28 to TRBJ2-1; the match to TRBD1 covers 9 bases. CDR1 and CDR2 from the germline V gene are MDHEN and SYDVKM. Trimming took 7 bases from V and 2 from J; bases not matched to a gene: 15. This CDR3 spans 18 amino acids. The CDR3 spells CASTRGQGEGFPYNEQFF. Here the CDR3 DNA reads TGTGCCAGCACCCGGGGACAGGGCGAGGGGTTCCCCTACAATGAGCAGTTCTTC. The full variable domain, completed using reference TRBV28 and TRBJ2-1, is DVKVTQSSRYLVKRTGEKVFLECVQDMDHENMFWYRQDPGLGLRLIYFSYDVKMKEKGDIPEGYSVSREKKERFSLILESASTNQTSMYLCASTRGQGEGFPYNEQFFGPGTRLTVL.

The J gene is TRBJ2-3, the V gene TRBV7-3, with D possibly TRBD1 on 6 matching bases. V lost 3 bases and J 0 bases, leaving 7 bases between the germline ends. CDR3 length: 14 residues. Germline V CDR1 and CDR2: SGHTA, FQGTGA. The CDR3 loop reads CASSFGQSTDTQYF. CDR3 DNA: TGTGCCAGCAGCTTTGGACAGAGCACAGATACGCAGTATTTT.

This chain connects TRBV5-1 to TRBJ2-7, with 7 positions matching TRBD1. After removal of 0 bases from V and 5 bases from J, the junction contained 5 bases not matched to a gene. Germline V CDR1 and CDR2: SGHRS, YFSETQ. The CDR3 sequence is 14 residues long. In nucleotides, the CDR3 is TGCGCCAGCAGCTTGGGACAGGGAGTCCACGAGCAGTACTTC. This gives the protein CASSLGQGVHEQYF.

The chain couples TRBV11-2 to TRBJ2-2; D is possibly TRBD2 (7 bases). This CDR3 has 15 residues. The germline V gene has CDR1 SGHAT and CDR2 FQNNGV. V lost 3 bases and J lost 4, with 12 bases in between. The CDR3 region has the DNA TGTGCCAGCAGCTTGAGGGCGGGGGCCACCGGGGAGCTGTTTTTT. It translates to CASSLRAGATGELFF. Full variable domain (outside the CDR3, taken from reference TRBV11-2 and TRBJ2-2): EAGVAQSPRYKIIEKRQSVAFWCNPISGHATLYWYQQILGQGPKLLIQFQNNGVVDDSQLPKDRFSAERLKGVDSTLKIQPAKLEDSAVYLCASSLRAGATGELFFGEGSRLTVL.